This TCR beta chain was found in a study of PD-L1 blockade in urothelial cancer. The CDR3 has 15 residues. Germline trimming cut 0 bases from V and 7 bases from J; bases unmatched to any gene: 2. The germline V gene has CDR1 SGHRS and CDR2 YFSETQ. TCRdb keeps only in-frame clones here, not all; method: immunoSEQ multiplex PCR. The sample yields roughly 43,000 clones, more than 65% seen once. The chain combines TRBV5-1 with TRBJ2-1, with 12 bases that match TRBD2. The sample here was PBMCs, taken around atezolizumab (anti-PD-L1) treatment. The receptor comes from a man in his sixties or seventies with urothelial cancer. This CDR3 is CASSLVTSGRNEQFF. The CDR3 DNA follows: TGCGCCAGCAGCTTGGTAACTAGCGGGAGGAATGAGCAGTTCTTC.